The 25 T cell receptor beta chains in this list originate from one sample, sequenced in a study of Graves' ophthalmopathy and Graves' hyperthyroidism. The authors amplified TCR beta CDR3 regions from RNA transcripts. The authors performed first-round RT-PCR with HTBI primers and then a second-round multiplex PCR. TCRdb itself ran the multiplex PCR reads through MiXCR, one entry per CDR3 protein. The table includes approximately 500,000 distinct CDR3 sequences, around an eighth detected once. Sequenced input: blood. Receptors were obtained from a woman under 40 with Graves' ophthalmopathy.

This clonotype was detected many times. The chain has TRBV12-3 or TRBV12-4 and TRBJ1-1, with no clear D. CDR3 length: 12 residues. V was shortened by 3 bases and J by 7 bases, with 9 bases between the two germline ends. DNA for the CDR3: TGTGCCAGCAGTTTTATAGGGTTTGAAGCTTTCTTT. Translated: CASSFIGFEAFF.

This clonotype was counted ten times or more. The chain has TRBV28 and TRBJ1-5, with a tentative D call TRBD1 (6 bases). With 5 bases removed from V and 2 bases from J, the gap between germline ends came to 13 bases. The CDR3 is 15 amino acids. CDR1 and CDR2 (germline): MDHEN, SYDVKM. CDR3 region: CASSAYRDGNQPQHF. The CDR3 bases are TGTGCCAGCAGTGCCTACAGGGATGGCAATCAGCCCCAGCATTTT.

This clonotype appeared many times. V and J are TRBV20-1 and TRBJ1-3, with a possible D match to TRBD1 (5 bases). V was clipped by 7 bases and J by 2 bases, with 9 bases between them. Per the germline V gene, CDR1 is DFQATT and CDR2 is SNEGSKA (reference sequence). This CDR3 comprises 12 residues. The CDR3 spells CSVQGTGNTIYF. CDR3 coding DNA: TGCAGTGTTCAGGGAACTGGAAACACCATATATTTT.

This clonotype occurred a few times. The CDR3 DNA reads TGTGCCAGCAGCACCCTGACAGCTAATTCACCCCTCCACTTT. Translating it yields CASSTLTANSPLHF. The chain carries TRBV9 and TRBJ1-6; tentatively, D is TRBD1 (5 bases). CDR1 is SGDLS, CDR2 YYNGEE, per germline. V was trimmed by 4 bases and J by 6 bases, leaving 11 bases between them. CDR3 size: 14 residues.

This clonotype was observed at least ten times. The V call is TRBV12-5, the J call TRBJ1-2, with no clear D. The CDR3 is 11 amino acids. V was trimmed by 4 bases and J by 8 bases, leaving 8 bases between them. CDR1 LGHNT and CDR2 FRNRAP come from the germline V gene. For the CDR3, the DNA is TGTGCTAGTGGTTCCCCCGACGGCTACACCTTC. The encoded protein is CASGSPDGYTF.

At least ten counts were recorded for this clonotype. V is TRBV12-5 and J is TRBJ2-5, with 9 bases matching TRBD1. The CDR3 is 14 residues long. Germline CDR1 is LGHNT and CDR2 is FRNRAP. Unmatched junction bases numbered 7, after V lost 6 bases and J lost 5 bases. This chain's CDR3 is CASGDTGGMETQYF. Written as DNA, the CDR3 is TGTGCTAGTGGCGATACAGGGGGCATGGAGACCCAGTACTTC.

About this clonotype: Just one base apart from a much larger clone, this may be a read error. This rearrangement joins TRBV28 to TRBJ2-5; the D gene could be TRBD1 or TRBD2 (5 bases each). Germline V gene lookup returns CDR1 MDHEN and CDR2 SYDVKM. CDR3 length: 13 amino acids. The CDR3 reads CASSRRTHGTRYF. The DNA of the CDR3 is TGTGCCAGCTCCCGGCGGACCCATGGGACCCGGTACTTC. Variable domain in full (rest from reference TRBV28 and TRBJ2-5): DVKVTQSSRYLVKRTGEKVFLECVQDMDHENMFWYRQDPGLGLRLIYFSYDVKMKEKGDIPEGYSVSREKKERFSLILESASTNQTSMYLCASSRRTHGTRYFGPGTRLLVL.

This clonotype was found many times. The chain couples TRBV28 to TRBJ2-7; 7 nucleotides agree with TRBD1. This CDR3 spans 15 amino acids. With 6 bases clipped from V and 6 bases from J, the junction kept 14 bases outside the gene matches. The germline V gene has CDR1 MDHEN and CDR2 SYDVKM. CDR3 in amino acids: CASSTQGKGWGEQYF. As DNA, the CDR3 is TGTGCCAGCAGCACACAGGGGAAGGGTTGGGGCGAGCAGTACTTC.

About this clonotype: One base away lies a much larger clone, so this may be a sequencing read error. The chain employs TRBV11-2 and TRBJ2-2; tentatively, D is TRBD2 (6 bases). This CDR3 has 13 amino acids. Germline CDR1 SGHAT, CDR2 FQNNGV. CDR3 nucleotide sequence: TGTGCCAGCAGCGTAGGTTTGGGCGGGGAGCTGTGTTTT. Protein product: CASSVGLGGELCF.

This clonotype was detected many times. The rearrangement uses TRBV18 and TRBJ2-5; D is unresolved. Germline V gives CDR1 KGHSH, CDR2 LQKENI. Trimming shortened V by 2 bases and J by 4 bases, and 14 bases separated the two germline ends. This CDR3 spans 15 amino acids. As DNA, the CDR3 is TGTGCCAGCTCACCAACGGCACCTCCAAGAGAGACCCAGTACTTC. This codes for CASSPTAPPRETQYF.

This clonotype was recorded at least ten times. The V gene is TRBV24-1, the J gene TRBJ2-5, with a possible D match to TRBD2 (6 bases). The CDR3 totals 14 residues. Per germline, CDR1 KGHDR and CDR2 SFDVKD. The germline V and J ends were trimmed by 3 bases and 5 bases, with 12 bases remaining between them. CDR3 loop: CATSDGGRGETQYF. Written as DNA, the CDR3 is TGTGCCACCAGTGATGGGGGGAGAGGGGAGACCCAGTACTTC.

This clonotype was seen at least ten times. The rearrangement uses TRBV12-3 or TRBV12-4 and TRBJ2-7, with D perhaps TRBD2 (6 bases). V was trimmed by 1 base and J by 3 bases, leaving 10 bases between them. CDR3 length: 14 amino acids. CDR3 loop: CASSLGTIYYEQYF. CDR3 sequence (DNA): TGTGCCAGCAGTTTAGGGACTATCTACTACGAGCAGTACTTC.

The chain links TRBV19 to TRBJ1-5; D is uncertain. The V gene's germline CDR1 is LNHDA and CDR2 SQIVND (reference sequence). V lost 3 bases, J lost 5 bases, and 5 bases lay in between. The CDR3 loop spans 12 amino acids. CDR3 DNA: TGTGCCAGTAGTATTCCGTATCAGCCCCAGCATTTT. Its protein product is CASSIPYQPQHF. The full variable domain, its missing parts supplied by reference TRBV19 and TRBJ1-5, is DGGITQSPKYLFRKEGQNVTLSCEQNLNHDAMYWYRQDPGQGLRLIYYSQIVNDFQKGDIAEGYSVSREKKESFPLTVTSAQKNPTAFYLCASSIPYQPQHFGDGTRLSIL.

The chain links TRBV12-3 or TRBV12-4 to TRBJ1-1; D not resolved. The CDR3 runs 15 residues. V lost 6 bases and J 2 bases, leaving 16 bases between the germline ends. For the CDR3, the DNA is TGTGCCAGCAGGGCCCTCGGGATGCCTAACACTGAAGCTTTCTTT. Translation: CASRALGMPNTEAFF.

This clonotype was found many times. The CDR3 reads CASSRDRFSSGANVLTF. The CDR3 DNA reads as TGTGCCAGCAGCCGGGACAGGTTCAGCTCTGGGGCCAACGTCCTGACTTTC. The chain couples TRBV11-2 to TRBJ2-6; 8 nucleotides line up with TRBD1. The CDR3 is 17 residues long. The junction had 6 bases not matched to a gene; V was cut back by 5 bases and J by 0 bases. Germline V gene lookup returns CDR1 SGHAT and CDR2 FQNNGV.

This clonotype was observed many times. The genes are TRBV9 and TRBJ1-1; no firm D call. The CDR3 totals 15 residues. From germline, CDR1 is SGDLS and CDR2 YYNGEE. Trimming removed 3 bases at V and 0 bases at J, with 12 bases between. The CDR3 region has the DNA TGTGCCAGCAGCGGACCCCAAGGCATGAACACTGAAGCTTTCTTT. Translated: CASSGPQGMNTEAFF.

This clonotype was found many times. This chain uses TRBV27 with TRBJ1-1; the D is unclear. In germline, CDR1 is MNHEY, CDR2 SMNVEV (reference sequence). Trimming removed 0 bases at V and 4 bases at J, with 12 bases between. The CDR3 is made up of 15 amino acids. The CDR3 coding sequence is TGTGCCAGCAGTTTATCGTGGGTAGACGGCACTGAAGCTTTCTTT. This translates into CASSLSWVDGTEAFF.

This clonotype has ten or more counts. The CDR3 nucleotides read TGTGCCAGCATTTCGGAGGGCTACGAGCAGTACTTC. Protein sequence: CASISEGYEQYF. The rearrangement uses TRBV2 and TRBJ2-7, with a weak D call TRBD2 (6 bases). V gave up 7 bases and J gave up 3 bases, with 10 bases separating them. This CDR3 comprises 12 residues. Looked up from germline, CDR1 is SNHLY and CDR2 is FYNNEI.

Ten or more counts support this clonotype. The chain carries TRBV28 and TRBJ1-2; perhaps TRBD1 as D (5 bases). The CDR3 extends over 10 amino acids. Germline V gene data show CDR1 as MDHEN and CDR2 as SYDVKM. The V end lost 11 bases, the J end lost 7 bases, and 11 bases lay between the germline ends. CDR3: CAAGYTGYTF. CDR3 bases: TGTGCCGCAGGGTATACTGGCTACACCTTC.

The sample holds a few counts of this clonotype. This chain joins TRBV18 and TRBJ1-5; maybe TRBD1 (6 bases). V shed 8 bases and J shed 4 bases, with 18 bases lying between them. This CDR3 has 15 amino acids. Germline loops: CDR1 KGHSH, CDR2 LQKENI. The CDR3, as DNA: TGTGCCAGCACCCGAACAGGGAACCAGAATCAGCCCCAGCATTTT. This translates into CASTRTGNQNQPQHF.

In this sample, this clonotype turned up many times. The CDR3 DNA follows: TGTGCCAGCAGTGATGGGGGCGCTGGGGCCAACGTCCTGACTTTC. This encodes CASSDGGAGANVLTF. The chain is built from TRBV6-1 and TRBJ2-6, with D possibly matching TRBD1 (6 bases). The ends were cut back, 3 bases at V and 2 bases at J, with 8 bases in the middle. The germline V gene encodes CDR1 MNHNS and CDR2 SASEGT. The CDR3 consists of 15 residues.

Details on this clonotype: This sequence may be a read error, since a much larger clone differs from it by one base. This chain connects TRBV10-3 to TRBJ2-5; D call uncertain. V lost 1 base and J 2 bases, leaving 11 bases between the germline ends. CDR1 and CDR2 (germline): ENHRY, SYGVKD. The CDR3 runs to 15 residues. CDR3: CAISEWSALQETQYF. Here the CDR3 DNA reads TGTGCCATCAGTGAGTGGTCAGCGTTACAAGAGACCCAGTACTTC.

The chain couples TRBV6-5 to TRBJ1-3; D unresolved. This CDR3 comprises 15 residues. V lost 4 bases, J lost 0 bases, and 10 bases lay in between. Germline CDR1 is MNHEY and CDR2 is SVGAGI. The CDR3 loop reads CASSLRQVSGNTIYF. The CDR3 bases are TGTGCCAGCAGTTTAAGGCAGGTCTCTGGAAACACCATATATTTT.

The table lists this clonotype with many counts. V usage is TRBV12-3 or TRBV12-4 and J usage is TRBJ2-5, with D possibly TRBD2 on 7 matching bases. V lost 5 bases, J lost 4 bases, and 23 bases lay in between. CDR3 length equals 17 residues. The CDR3 nucleotides read TGTGCCAGCAGTGTCGGCACGGGAGGCAGGGGTGGAGAGACCCAGTACTTC. As protein: CASSVGTGGRGGETQYF.

Here the CDR3 DNA reads TGTGCCAGCAGTCTGGGGGAAGTTAAAGAGACCCAGTACTTC. This codes for CASSLGEVKETQYF. This sequence joins TRBV28 and TRBJ2-5; perhaps D is TRBD1 or TRBD2 (5 bases each). The V gene lost 5 bases and the J gene lost 3 bases, with 13 bases spanning the gap. The CDR3 length is 14 residues. CDR1 and CDR2 (germline): MDHEN, SYDVKM.